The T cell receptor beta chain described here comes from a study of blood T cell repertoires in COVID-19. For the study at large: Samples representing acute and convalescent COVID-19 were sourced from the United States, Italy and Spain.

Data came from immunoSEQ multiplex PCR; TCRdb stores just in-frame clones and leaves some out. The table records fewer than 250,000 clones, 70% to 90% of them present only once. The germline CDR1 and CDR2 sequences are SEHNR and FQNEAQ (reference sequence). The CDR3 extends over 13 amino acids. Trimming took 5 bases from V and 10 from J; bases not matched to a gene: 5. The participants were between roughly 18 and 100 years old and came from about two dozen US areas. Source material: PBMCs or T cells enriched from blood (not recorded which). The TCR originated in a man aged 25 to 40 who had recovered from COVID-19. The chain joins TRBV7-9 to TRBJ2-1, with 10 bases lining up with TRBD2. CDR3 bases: TGTGCCAGCAGCCTTCAACTAGCGGGAGAGCAGTTCTTC. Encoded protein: CASSLQLAGEQFF.